This TCR beta chain was captured in a study of PD-1 blockade in mismatch repair-deficient tumors. Method: immunoSEQ multiplex PCR; TCRdb's copy keeps in-frame clones and lacks some. The table has 40,000 to 60,000 clones, about 84% seen once; the top ten hold over 7.5%. Trimming removed 1 base at V and 7 bases at J, with 15 bases between. Germline assignment: CDR1 MNHNS and CDR2 SASEGT. The CDR3 totals 15 residues. The material was peripheral blood, obtained more than 19 weeks after starting pembrolizumab. The TCR originated in an adult with mismatch repair-deficient cancer. The rearrangement links TRBV6-1 to TRBJ2-3, with TRBD2 as a possible D gene (5 bases). The CDR3 spells CASSEVERRRNTQYF. The CDR3 region has the DNA TGTGCCAGCAGTGAAGTGGAGCGCAGGAGGAATACGCAGTATTTT.